What follows are 14 T cell receptor beta chains derived from one specimen sequenced in a study of radiation and T cells in renal cell carcinoma. Time point meaning: blood 4 weeks post-SBRT, at nephrectomy. Noted treatment: 15 Gy SBRT to primary tumor, nephrectomy 4 weeks later. Profiled with immunoSEQ multiplex PCR; TCRdb holds only in-frame clones, not every one. The table has some 80,000 clones, over 80% seen once. The sequences come from blood, collected from a patient whose treatment included radiotherapy and nephrectomy. The receptors here all came from a woman in her fifties or sixties with renal cell carcinoma.

This rearrangement joins TRBV19 to TRBJ2-6, with TRBD2 as a possible D gene (5 bases). This CDR3 is 16 amino acids long. V dropped 5 bases and J dropped 0 bases, with 11 bases sitting between them. Germline assignment: CDR1 LNHDA and CDR2 SQIVND (reference sequence). The CDR3 here is CASSPRRGSGANVLTF. DNA for the CDR3: TGTGCCAGTAGTCCCCGACGGGGCTCTGGGGCCAACGTCCTGACTTTC.

The chain joins TRBV27 to TRBJ2-7; the D gene is possibly TRBD1 (5 bases). Trimming took 4 bases from V and 7 from J, leaving 23 bases between them. The CDR3 sequence is 16 residues long. Germline V gene sequence: CDR1 MNHEY, CDR2 SMNVEV (reference sequence). Written as DNA, the CDR3 is TGTGCCAGCAGTTCCAAGGTGGAGTTTCCCCAGGGAGAGCAGTACTTC. Translating gives CASSSKVEFPQGEQYF.

The chain uses TRBV7-9 and TRBJ2-3; no clear D gene. Trimming stripped 4 bases from V and 5 bases from J, with 7 bases between. The V gene's germline CDR1 is SEHNR and CDR2 FQNEAQ (reference sequence). This CDR3 is 12 amino acids long. CDR3 region: CASSSIIDTQYF. The CDR3 coding sequence is TGTGCCAGCAGCTCCATTATAGATACGCAGTATTTT.

The genes are TRBV29-1 and TRBJ2-1; unclear D gene. The CDR3 runs to 14 residues. Germline V gives CDR1 SQVTM, CDR2 ANQGSEA. Between the trimmed V and J ends, which lost 3 bases and 2 bases, there was a span of 11 bases. The CDR3: CSVDVLLPYNEQFF. The CDR3 DNA is TGCAGCGTTGACGTTCTTCTCCCCTACAATGAGCAGTTCTTC.

The V call is TRBV9, the J call TRBJ2-1; 9 bases match TRBD2. The V gene's germline CDR1 is SGDLS and CDR2 YYNGEE. The CDR3 is 15 amino acids. The V and J ends lost 0 bases and 11 bases, in that order; junction bases with no gene match: 9. Here the CDR3 DNA reads TGTGCCAGCAGCGTAGAAAGGCTAGCGGGGACGCAGCAGTTCTTC. This encodes CASSVERLAGTQQFF.

The chain has TRBV9 and TRBJ2-5; 9 bases align to TRBD2. Germline values: CDR1 SGDLS, CDR2 YYNGEE. V dropped 0 bases and J dropped 2; count of bases not matched to a gene: 2. The CDR3 consists of 15 residues. Here the CDR3 reads CASSVGLAVQETQYF. In DNA form, the CDR3 reads TGTGCCAGCAGCGTAGGACTAGCGGTTCAAGAGACCCAGTACTTC.

This clone turned up a few times. The chain links TRBV5-1 to TRBJ1-2; D gene unclear. CDR1 SGHRS and CDR2 YFSETQ come from the germline V gene. V lost 4 bases to trimming and J lost 4 bases, with 11 bases between them. This CDR3 region has 13 residues. The CDR3 is CASSPSGFYGYTF. The CDR3 coding sequence is TGCGCCAGCAGCCCGTCGGGCTTCTATGGCTACACCTTC.

This clone was seen only a few times. This chain connects TRBV7-2 to TRBJ2-6; 7 bases align to TRBD2. V lost 5 bases, J lost 0 bases, and 7 bases stayed unmatched. The CDR3 spans 17 residues. Germline assignment: CDR1 SGHTA and CDR2 FQGNSA. The CDR3: CASSPLGGSSGANVLTF. CDR3 DNA: TGTGCCAGCAGCCCCCTCGGGGGGAGCTCTGGGGCCAACGTCCTGACTTTC. The entire variable domain, with the rest obtained from reference TRBV7-2 and TRBJ2-6, is as follows: GAGVSQSPSNKVTEKGKDVELRCDPISGHTALYWYRQSLGQGLEFLIYFQGNSAPDKSGLPSDRFSAERTGGSVSTLTIQRTQQEDSAVYLCASSPLGGSSGANVLTFGAGSRLTVL.

The gene calls are TRBV19 and TRBJ1-5; D remains ambiguous. From germline, CDR1 is LNHDA and CDR2 SQIVND (reference sequence). V lost 10 bases, J lost 0 bases, and 16 bases lay in between. The CDR3 spans 15 residues. The CDR3, as DNA: TGTGCCACAAGGATTACATACTATAGCAATCAGCCCCAGCATTTT. It encodes CATRITYYSNQPQHF.

The chain couples TRBV19 to TRBJ2-5, with TRBD1 identical over 11 bases. The V segment lost 1 base and the J segment 5 bases; nucleotides outside the gene matches: 3. Per the germline V gene, CDR1 is LNHDA and CDR2 is SQIVND (reference sequence). This CDR3 has 15 residues. CDR3 sequence: CASSIAGQGVETQYF. The DNA of the CDR3 is TGTGCCAGTAGTATAGCGGGACAGGGGGTTGAGACCCAGTACTTC.

The rearrangement uses TRBV21-1 and TRBJ2-3; TRBD2, the D gene given by the table, was not confirmed from the DNA. TRBV21-1 is a pseudogene locus. This CDR3 is 17 amino acids long. CDR3 residues: CASSKALARDSTDTQYF. Written as DNA, the CDR3 is TGTGCCAGCAGCAAAGCGCTTGCGCGGGATAGCACAGATACGCAGTATTTT.

The V call is TRBV7-9, the J call TRBJ2-2, with D unclear. From germline, CDR1 is SEHNR and CDR2 FQNEAQ (reference sequence). The CDR3 covers 14 residues. Trimming took off 2 bases at V and 4 bases at J, with 8 bases between the two ends. CDR3 loop: CASSLLPGTGELFF. The CDR3 bases are TGTGCCAGCAGCTTACTCCCGGGCACCGGGGAGCTGTTTTTT.

The chain employs TRBV27 and TRBJ2-2; perhaps D is TRBD1 or TRBD2 (5 bases each). CDR1 is MNHEY and CDR2 is SMNVEV in the germline V gene (reference sequence). V lost 6 bases and J 0 bases, leaving 17 bases between the germline ends. The CDR3 spans 17 residues. The CDR3 sequence: CASRPVPGATNTGELFF. CDR3 in DNA: TGTGCCAGCAGACCCGTCCCCGGGGCCACGAACACCGGGGAGCTGTTTTTT.

This clone was detected once. This chain links TRBV28 with TRBJ1-4; the D is unclear. Germline CDR1 reads MDHEN; CDR2 reads SYDVKM. The V end was cut by 3 bases, the J end by 5 bases, with 13 bases between. The CDR3 loop spans 15 amino acids. The CDR3 sequence is CASSFVGSENEKLFF. The CDR3 DNA reads as TGTGCCAGCAGTTTTGTGGGGTCCGAAAATGAAAAACTGTTTTTT.